A single sample gave rise to the 5 T cell receptor beta chains below, sequenced in a study of CD8+ T cells in alopecia areata. Sequencing templates came from extracted RNA that was reverse transcribed into cDNA. Profiled with immunoSEQ multiplex PCR; TCRdb holds only in-frame clones, not every one. The table records roughly 40,000 clones, 50% to 70% of them present only once. Treatment meaning: oral pan-JAK inhibitor, 5-10 mg twice daily. The material sequenced was CD8+ T cells sorted from blood, taken at week 4, from a patient treated with tofacitinib. These receptors were taken from a human donor with alopecia areata.

This clone was counted between two and nine times. The gene calls are TRBV5-1 and TRBJ2-7; D is possibly TRBD1 (6 bases). Germline CDR1 and CDR2: SGHRS and YFSETQ. The CDR3 is made up of 14 amino acids. The V end was cut by 0 bases, the J end by 5 bases, with 12 bases between. The CDR3 nucleotides read TGCGCCAGCAGCTTGGCGACGGGACACAACGAGCAGTACTTC. Translating gives CASSLATGHNEQYF. The variable domain in full, completed from reference TRBV5-1 and TRBJ2-7, reads KAGVTQTPRYLIKTRGQQVTLSCSPISGHRSVSWYQQTPGQGLQFLFEYFSETQRNKGNFPGRFSGRQFSNSRSEMNVSTLELGDSALYLCASSLATGHNEQYFGPGTRLTVT.

Note on this clone: This sample includes further DNA sequences coding for the same CDR3. The V call is TRBV30, the J call TRBJ2-2; D is unclear. Per germline, CDR1 GTSNPN and CDR2 SVGIG (reference sequence). The V and J ends lost 0 bases and 5 bases respectively, with 10 bases between them. This CDR3 has 14 amino acids. The CDR3 region has the DNA TGTGCCTGGAGTGTCGGGTCAATTACCGGGGAGCTGTTTTTT. Translation gives CAWSVGSITGELFF.

This rearrangement joins TRBV29-1 to TRBJ2-1, with D possibly TRBD2 on 6 matching bases. This CDR3 contains 12 residues. Germline V gene data show CDR1 as SQVTM and CDR2 as ANQGSEA. Trimming pared 4 bases from V and 15 bases from J, leaving 19 bases between. CDR3 in amino acids: CSVATPDPEGFF. In nucleotides, the CDR3 is TGCAGCGTTGCAACCCCCGACCCGGAGGGGTTCTTC.

CDR3 protein: CASSYSRQSNIYGYTF. In DNA, the CDR3 is TGTGCCAGCAGTTACTCGAGGCAGTCAAATATCTATGGCTACACCTTC. The chain couples TRBV6-5 to TRBJ1-2; no clear D. The CDR3 is 16 residues long. V shed 0 bases and J shed 4 bases, with 15 bases lying between them. The germline gives CDR1 MNHEY, CDR2 SVGAGI.

The chain couples TRBV10-2 to TRBJ2-7; possibly TRBD2 for D (5 bases). This CDR3 region has 11 residues. Germline V gives CDR1 WSHSY, CDR2 SAAADI. Trimming cost V 7 bases and J 4 bases, with 8 bases left between them. The DNA of the CDR3 is TGCGCCAGCATTGGAGGATACGAGCAGTACTTC. This translates into CASIGGYEQYF.